Here is one T cell receptor (beta chain) with its context. Its antigen is unidentified. This record comes from a study of cytomegalovirus exposure and HLA in healthy donors. Overall study results and limits: It was confirmed in vitro that a few of the CMV-associated chains were specific for CMV antigens. The study dropped some indistinguishable V segments, TRBV6-2 and TRBV6-3 among them. Altogether, 150 to 200 TCR beta chains were recorded as cytomegalovirus-associated.

Everyone who donated was a healthy bone marrow donor. 60 Vbeta and 13 Jbeta primers were used in PCR. Some clones are missing from TCRdb's copy, which holds only in-frame ones; the method was immunoSEQ multiplex PCR. The sample yields over 150,000 clones, approximately 80% seen once. The V gene end was trimmed by 0 bases and the J gene end by 1 base; junction bases not matched to a gene: 5. CDR1 is LNHNV and CDR2 is YYDKDF in the germline V gene (reference sequence). The CDR3 has 17 residues. The chain uses TRBV15 and TRBJ2-7; 11 positions agree with TRBD2. The sample comprised PBMCs. The receptor was derived from a woman aged 40 to 49 in good health and CMV-seropositive. The CDR3 DNA is TGTGCCACCAGCAGAGATCAGACTAGCGGGACTTCCTACGAGCAGTACTTC. Protein product: CATSRDQTSGTSYEQYF. The full variable domain, its missing parts supplied by reference TRBV15 and TRBJ2-7, is DAMVIQNPRYQVTQFGKPVTLSCSQTLNHNVMYWYQQKSSQAPKLLFHYYDKDFNNEADTPDNFQSRRPNTSFCFLDIRSPGLGDTAMYLCATSRDQTSGTSYEQYFGPGTRLTVT.